This T cell receptor (beta chain) was observed in a study of technical replicates of blood from a few donors. Germline V gene data show CDR1 as MNHEY and CDR2 as SVGAGI. With 0 bases clipped from V and 5 bases from J, the junction kept 4 bases outside the gene matches. This CDR3 region has 16 residues. Clones were sequenced by immunoSEQ multiplex PCR, and TCRdb holds only the in-frame ones, with some missing. Of roughly 60,000 clones listed, roughly 91% are singletons. The sample was PBMCs. This rearrangement joins TRBV6-5 to TRBJ2-5; 12 positions agree with TRBD2. This sequence was found in a human donor in good health. Some clones in this sample may be carry-over from other donors' samples. The CDR3 sequence is CASSYSASGGGETQYF. In DNA, the CDR3 is TGTGCCAGCAGTTACTCGGCTAGCGGGGGGGGTGAGACCCAGTACTTC.